The 29 T cell receptor beta chains in this list originate from one sample, sequenced in a study of cytomegalovirus exposure and HLA in healthy donors. 13 Jbeta primers and 60 Vbeta primers were used for the PCR. The table came from immunoSEQ multiplex PCR; TCRdb's copy has only in-frame clones and leaves some out. The table includes a few hundred thousand clones, around 88% detected once. The specimen was PBMCs. These receptors were obtained from a woman aged 18-35 years in good health and CMV-seronegative.

The chain has TRBV4-1 and TRBJ1-4; D is ambiguous. Germline loops: CDR1 MGHRA, CDR2 YSYEKL. V lost 6 bases and J lost 8, with 10 bases in between. The CDR3 totals 12 residues. The CDR3 region has the DNA TGCGCCAGCAGGCGGATAGGCGAAAAACTGTTTTTT. Protein: CASRRIGEKLFF.

The chain is built from TRBV7-2 and TRBJ2-5, with D unresolved. The J call may be wrong; the DNA end is better matched by TRBJ2-7. CDR1 is SGHTA, CDR2 FQGNSA, per germline. The CDR3 length is 11 residues. CDR3 loop: CASSLKYEQYF. The CDR3 DNA reads as TGTGCCAGCAGCTTAAAGTACGAGCAGTACTTC.

This chain joins TRBV7-2 and TRBJ2-3, with a weak D call TRBD2 (5 bases). CDR1 and CDR2 (germline): SGHTA, FQGNSA. The CDR3 runs 13 residues. Trimming took 9 bases from V and 0 from J, leaving 10 bases between them. The CDR3 DNA reads TGTGCCAGTGGACTTTCTAGCACAGATACGCAGTATTTT. Protein: CASGLSSTDTQYF.

The V call is TRBV11-2, the J call TRBJ2-5; 9 nucleotides match TRBD2. Germline lookup yields CDR1 SGHAT and CDR2 FQNNGV. CDR3 size: 16 residues. The V segment lost 5 bases and the J segment 5 bases; nucleotides outside the gene matches: 12. CDR3 DNA sequence: TGTGCCAGCAGCCCCCAGGGGCGGGGGGGCCGGGAGACCCAGTACTTC. Translated: CASSPQGRGGRETQYF.

This chain links TRBV5-4 with TRBJ2-3; TRBD2 is a possible D gene (6 bases). The ends were cut back, 0 bases at V and 1 base at J, with 9 bases in the middle. The CDR3 is made up of 15 amino acids. Germline V gene lookup returns CDR1 SGHNT and CDR2 YYREEE (reference sequence). CDR3 region: CASSLGPGGTDTQYF. Written as DNA, the CDR3 is TGTGCCAGCAGCTTGGGTCCGGGGGGCACAGATACGCAGTATTTT.

J is TRBJ2-1 and V is TRBV18; TRBD2 matches 14 bases. The CDR3 has 15 amino acids. The germline CDR1 and CDR2 sequences are KGHSH and LQKENI. V lost 3 bases to trimming and J lost 9 bases; unmatched junction nucleotides: 4. CDR3 nucleotide sequence: TGTGCCAGCTCACCGACTAGCGGGGGGGCAGGTGAGCAGTTCTTC. It codes for CASSPTSGGAGEQFF.

The chain recombines TRBV5-1 with TRBJ1-3; tentatively, D is TRBD1 (6 bases). V lost 3 bases to trimming and J lost 2 bases, with 12 bases between them. This CDR3 contains 15 residues. Germline CDR1 is SGHRS and CDR2 is YFSETQ. This CDR3 reads CASSSGVRAGNTIYF. CDR3 coding DNA: TGCGCCAGCAGCTCAGGGGTTCGGGCTGGAAACACCATATATTTT.

The CDR3 coding sequence is TGTGCCAGTAGTATAGTTGGGACAGGGAACGGCTACACCTTC. Translation gives CASSIVGTGNGYTF. The chain employs TRBV19 and TRBJ1-2; 9 bases agree with TRBD1. Looked up from germline, CDR1 is LNHDA and CDR2 is SQIVND (reference sequence). V gave up 1 base and J gave up 8 bases; unmatched junction bases: 5. This CDR3 spans 14 amino acids.

This chain joins TRBV27 and TRBJ1-6; TRBD1 might be the D (6 bases). CDR3 size: 15 residues. The V end lost 3 bases, the J end lost 7 bases, and 13 bases lay between the germline ends. Germline V gene lookup returns CDR1 MNHEY and CDR2 SMNVEV (reference sequence). In nucleotides, the CDR3 is TGTGCCAGCAGTTTCCGACAGGCGCCGAATTCACCCCTCCACTTT. Its protein is CASSFRQAPNSPLHF.

The rearrangement links TRBV9 to TRBJ1-2, with TRBD1 matching 7 bases. J lost 4 bases, V lost 0 bases, and 9 bases had no gene match. The CDR3 length is 16 residues. Germline V gives CDR1 SGDLS, CDR2 YYNGEE. CDR3 nucleotides: TGTGCCAGCAGCGTAGCTCGGACAGGCGCCCGCTATGGCTACACCTTC. Protein sequence: CASSVARTGARYGYTF.

The V gene is TRBV6-5, the J gene TRBJ2-2; D is perhaps TRBD2 (6 bases). Germline values: CDR1 MNHEY, CDR2 SVGAGI. The V end lost 0 bases, the J end lost 5 bases, and 13 bases lay between the germline ends. The CDR3 contains 16 residues. The CDR3 sequence: CASSYSSGLGTGELFF. CDR3 DNA sequence: TGTGCCAGCAGTTACTCGAGCGGGTTGGGGACCGGGGAGCTGTTTTTT.

This clone was detected only once. The CDR3 DNA reads TGTGCCAGCAGTGAAAGGGACAGGGGCAATGAGCAGTTCTTC. It codes for CASSERDRGNEQFF. The chain couples TRBV25-1 to TRBJ2-1; 10 positions match TRBD1. The CDR3 runs to 14 residues. After removal of 2 bases from V and 6 bases from J, the junction contained 1 base not matched to a gene. Germline V lookup: CDR1 MGHDK, CDR2 SYGVNS.

The chain combines TRBV5-4 with TRBJ2-1; 7 bases agree with TRBD2. Looked up from germline, CDR1 is SGHNT and CDR2 is YYREEE (reference sequence). The CDR3 length is 16 residues. With 5 bases clipped from V and 2 bases from J, the junction kept 10 bases outside the gene matches. This chain's CDR3 is CASSRLADRTYNEQFF. Written as DNA, the CDR3 is TGTGCCAGCAGTCGCCTAGCGGATCGAACCTACAATGAGCAGTTCTTC.

The chain employs TRBV9 and TRBJ2-3, with 14 nucleotides matching TRBD2. Unmatched junction bases numbered 7, after V lost 7 bases and J lost 6 bases. This CDR3 comprises 15 residues. Germline V gene data show CDR1 as SGDLS and CDR2 as YYNGEE. CDR3 amino acids: CASGTSGGLGDTQYF. The CDR3 bases are TGTGCCAGCGGGACTAGCGGGGGTTTGGGGGATACGCAGTATTTT.

This clone occurred once. This sequence joins TRBV7-6 and TRBJ2-2; D may be TRBD1 (6 bases). This CDR3 is 17 amino acids long. The V and J ends lost 2 bases and 0 bases respectively, with 13 bases between them. Germline CDR1 and CDR2: SGHVS and FNYEAQ. CDR3 protein: CASSLTSGTTNTGELFF. The CDR3 DNA reads TGTGCCAGCAGCTTAACGTCCGGGACAACGAACACCGGGGAGCTGTTTTTT.

This clone showed up just once. Here the CDR3 reads CASSAGKYSNQPQHF. CDR3 nucleotide sequence: TGTGCCAGCAGTGCCGGGAAATATAGCAATCAGCCCCAGCATTTT. The chain has TRBV6-1 and TRBJ1-5, with no clear D. Per the germline V gene, CDR1 is MNHNS and CDR2 is SASEGT. Trimming shortened V by 4 bases and J by 0 bases, and 10 bases separated the two germline ends. The CDR3 has 15 residues.

The rearrangement joins TRBV10-1 to TRBJ1-1; D remains ambiguous. CDR1 and CDR2 from the germline V gene are WNHNN and SYGVQD (reference sequence). Trimming cost V 6 bases and J 0 bases, with 14 bases left between them. The CDR3 has 15 residues. CDR3 nucleotides: TGCGCCAGCAGGCCGAGTGTTCTGATGAACACTGAAGCTTTCTTT. Translated: CASRPSVLMNTEAFF.

The rearrangement links TRBV18 to TRBJ1-4; 7 positions agree with TRBD1. The ends lost 3 bases at V and 0 bases at J; junction bases unmatched: 4. The CDR3 consists of 16 residues. In germline, CDR1 is KGHSH, CDR2 LQKENI. CDR3 nucleotides: TGTGCCAGCTCACCGAACAGGGGCTCAACTAATGAAAAACTGTTTTTT. Translating gives CASSPNRGSTNEKLFF.

The count of this clone is one. The CDR3 sequence is CASERSSYNEQFF. CDR3 nucleotide sequence: TGTGCCTCCGAGAGGAGCTCCTACAATGAGCAGTTCTTC. The V and J genes are TRBV30 and TRBJ2-1; D gene unclear. With 7 bases removed from V and 0 bases from J, the gap between germline ends came to 10 bases. The length of the CDR3 is 13 residues. Looked up from germline, CDR1 is GTSNPN and CDR2 is SVGIG (reference sequence).

The V and J genes are TRBV5-1 and TRBJ2-2; no reliable D call. CDR1 is SGHRS, CDR2 YFSETQ, per germline. Trimming left V 1 base short and J 1 base short, with 2 bases between. This CDR3 is 13 amino acids long. The CDR3 bases are TGCGCCAGCAGCTTGCAGAACACCGGGGAGCTGTTTTTT. Translation gives CASSLQNTGELFF.

This chain connects TRBV5-1 to TRBJ2-7; 9 positions match TRBD2. The germline gives CDR1 SGHRS, CDR2 YFSETQ. V dropped 5 bases and J dropped 3; count of bases not matched to a gene: 6. The CDR3 loop spans 14 amino acids. CDR3 nucleotides: TGCGCCAGCAGTTTGAGCGGGAGGAACTACGAGCAGTACTTC. Translating it yields CASSLSGRNYEQYF. Together with reference TRBV5-1 and TRBJ2-7, the CDR3 gives the full variable domain: KAGVTQTPRYLIKTRGQQVTLSCSPISGHRSVSWYQQTPGQGLQFLFEYFSETQRNKGNFPGRFSGRQFSNSRSEMNVSTLELGDSALYLCASSLSGRNYEQYFGPGTRLTVT.

The chain is built from TRBV7-9 and TRBJ1-2; 7 nucleotides agree with TRBD1. The CDR3 is made up of 14 amino acids. Germline V gene lookup returns CDR1 SEHNR and CDR2 FQNEAQ (reference sequence). Trimming at V came to 5 bases and at J to 6 bases, leaving 9 bases not matched to a gene. The chain's CDR3 is CASSPPDRDDGYTF. The CDR3 nucleotides are TGTGCCAGCAGCCCGCCCGACAGGGATGATGGCTACACCTTC.

J is TRBJ1-4 and V is TRBV6-5, with D possibly being TRBD1 (6 bases). Trimming left V 2 bases short and J 8 bases short, with 12 bases between. The CDR3 consists of 14 residues. Germline V lookup: CDR1 MNHEY, CDR2 SVGAGI. CDR3 in DNA: TGTGCCAGCAGTTACAAGCGAAGGGGGGAAAAACTGTTTTTT. It encodes CASSYKRRGEKLFF.

The chain joins TRBV5-1 to TRBJ2-1, with D maybe TRBD1 (6 bases). Germline values: CDR1 SGHRS, CDR2 YFSETQ. This CDR3 is built from 15 residues. Trimming removed 4 bases from V and 4 bases from J, with 15 bases in between. This CDR3 reads CASSPGQLPYNEQFF. CDR3 DNA sequence: TGCGCCAGCAGCCCTGGACAGCTGCCATACAATGAGCAGTTCTTC.

V and J are TRBV6-5 and TRBJ1-1; the D is unclear. CDR1 MNHEY and CDR2 SVGAGI come from the germline V gene. CDR3 length equals 13 residues. V was pared by 5 bases and J by 7 bases, with 14 bases between. The CDR3 here is CASSQYTGFEAFF. CDR3 coding DNA: TGTGCCAGCAGTCAATACACGGGGTTTGAAGCTTTCTTT.

The genes are TRBV4-1 and TRBJ1-1, with TRBD1 identical over 9 bases. The CDR3 runs to 15 residues. V shed 1 base, J shed 5 bases, and the junction held 5 bases outside the gene matches. CDR1 is MGHRA and CDR2 is YSYEKL in the germline V gene. CDR3 region: CASSQVGTGYTEAFF. CDR3 bases: TGCGCCAGCAGCCAAGTTGGGACAGGGTATACTGAAGCTTTCTTT.

The chain couples TRBV5-6 to TRBJ2-6; a possible D gene is TRBD1 (5 bases). The ends were cut back, 7 bases at V and 1 base at J, with 12 bases in the middle. Germline V gene data show CDR1 as SGHDT and CDR2 as YYEEEE. The CDR3 loop spans 15 amino acids. CDR3 amino acids: CASRQGYSGANVLTF. CDR3 coding DNA: TGTGCCAGCCGGCAGGGCTATTCTGGGGCCAACGTCCTGACTTTC.

CDR3 region: CASSSLGSLGEETQYF. The DNA for the CDR3 is TGTGCCAGCAGCTCTTTGGGCTCTCTGGGAGAGGAGACCCAGTACTTC. The chain is built from TRBV5-6 and TRBJ2-5; tentative D call: TRBD2 (5 bases). The CDR3 length is 16 residues. The germline V and J ends were trimmed by 3 bases and 5 bases, with 20 bases remaining between them. Germline V CDR1 and CDR2: SGHDT, YYEEEE.

J is TRBJ2-3 and V is TRBV7-9, with 11 bases that match TRBD2. With 3 bases clipped from V and 1 base from J, the junction kept 6 bases outside the gene matches. From germline, CDR1 is SEHNR and CDR2 FQNEAQ (reference sequence). The CDR3 extends over 17 amino acids. CDR3 DNA: TGTGCCAGCAGCTTCCTCCTAGCGGGAGGAGGCACAGATACGCAGTATTTT. It yields the protein CASSFLLAGGGTDTQYF.